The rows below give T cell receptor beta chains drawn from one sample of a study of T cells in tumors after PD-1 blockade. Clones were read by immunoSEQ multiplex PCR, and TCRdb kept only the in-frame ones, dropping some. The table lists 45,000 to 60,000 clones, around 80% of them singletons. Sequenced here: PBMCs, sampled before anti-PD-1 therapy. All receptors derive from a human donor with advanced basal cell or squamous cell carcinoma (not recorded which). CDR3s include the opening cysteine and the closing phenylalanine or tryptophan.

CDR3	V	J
CASSPSKGVVNGYTF	TRBV18	TRBJ1-2
CASVATGLAGGDAYEQYF	TRBV7-9	TRBJ2-7
CSVGEGPGNTIYF	TRBV29-1	TRBJ1-3
CASAASGGTDTQYF	TRBV4-1	TRBJ2-3
CASSQVNTEAFF	TRBV3-1/TRBV3-2	TRBJ1-1
CASSLVLEGEQYF	TRBV7-9	TRBJ2-7
CASSLGGSEEAFF	TRBV5-1	TRBJ1-1
CASSQLTSGASGKQYF	TRBV7-2	TRBJ2-3
CASSHSGTTNNEQFF	TRBV4-2	TRBJ2-1
CASSFGLAGSYNEQFF	TRBV5-6	TRBJ2-1
CASSPSGGGYEQYF	TRBV19	TRBJ2-7
CASLRGDGSYEQYF	TRBV2	TRBJ2-7
CASSQGRQGASEKLFF	TRBV3-1/TRBV3-2	TRBJ1-4
CASSSRRYNEQFF	TRBV9	TRBJ2-1
CASSWNNEQFF	TRBV7-6	TRBJ2-1
CASSLDGRREGDNEQFF	TRBV11-3	TRBJ2-1
CASSLVPSGVGAETQYF	TRBV5-1	TRBJ2-5
CASSTSGRYNEQFF	TRBV2	TRBJ2-1
CASSPLGGSNQPQHF	TRBV18	TRBJ1-5
CASSLGPGRTGELFF	TRBV7-6	TRBJ2-2
CASSTPTRGQYF	TRBV6-5	TRBJ2-7
CASSSDTQGEKLFF	TRBV5-1	TRBJ1-4
CASSSQGQGYGYTF	TRBV7-8	TRBJ1-2
CASRTSGINTGELFF	TRBV6-6	TRBJ2-2
CASSPPDRFYGYTF	TRBV28	TRBJ1-2
CASSQPGLAANYGYTF	TRBV4-2	TRBJ1-2
CASSRSFQETQYF	TRBV7-2	TRBJ2-5
CATSNPPSYEQYF	TRBV24-1	TRBJ2-7
CASSLNGGGTYEQYF	TRBV5-1	TRBJ2-7
CASSIEGGTGAYEQYF	TRBV19	TRBJ2-7
CAISESAVTPTSPLHF	TRBV10-3	TRBJ1-6
CAIREDTGTGNSPLHF	TRBV10-3	TRBJ1-6
CATSDGRVDTGELFF	TRBV24-1	TRBJ2-2
CASSQGYNTGELFF	TRBV28	TRBJ2-2
CASSWASEQFF	TRBV19	TRBJ2-1
CASSIGPTGSNQPQHF	TRBV3-1/TRBV3-2	TRBJ1-5
CASRRARESSDTQYF	TRBV27	TRBJ2-3
CASSQEYAGDYEQYF	TRBV3-1/TRBV3-2	TRBJ2-7
CTSSLPQGSNQPQHF	TRBV1	TRBJ1-5
CASSIQGPDTQYF	TRBV19	TRBJ2-3
CASSLGDRTTYEQYF	TRBV5-1	TRBJ2-7
CASSLQGDHEQYF	TRBV5-1	TRBJ2-7
CSASGNNQETQYF	TRBV20-1	TRBJ2-5
CASSLAFRDEQYF	TRBV5-4	TRBJ2-7
CASSSRAGQETQYF	TRBV7-2	TRBJ2-5
CASSIQGGGTEAFF	TRBV5-4	TRBJ1-1
CASSYSSLGSYEQYF	TRBV6-5	TRBJ2-7
CASSSDRGYGYTF	TRBV5-4	TRBJ1-2
CASALEAGGYNEQFF	TRBV6-4	TRBJ2-1
CASSLGSLYEQYF	TRBV28	TRBJ2-7
CASSGPGRDSWVYEQYF	TRBV7-9	TRBJ2-7
CASSQGQGLSKETQYF	TRBV19	TRBJ2-5
CASSSQGGVNTEAFF	TRBV2	TRBJ1-1
CATSQNTEAFF	TRBV24-1	TRBJ1-1
CASSYSENYNEQFF	TRBV7-3	TRBJ2-1
CSVRTGFNSPLHF	TRBV29-1	TRBJ1-6
CASSATGGGYTF	TRBV7-3	TRBJ1-2
CASSQSGQETQYF	TRBV5-1	TRBJ2-5